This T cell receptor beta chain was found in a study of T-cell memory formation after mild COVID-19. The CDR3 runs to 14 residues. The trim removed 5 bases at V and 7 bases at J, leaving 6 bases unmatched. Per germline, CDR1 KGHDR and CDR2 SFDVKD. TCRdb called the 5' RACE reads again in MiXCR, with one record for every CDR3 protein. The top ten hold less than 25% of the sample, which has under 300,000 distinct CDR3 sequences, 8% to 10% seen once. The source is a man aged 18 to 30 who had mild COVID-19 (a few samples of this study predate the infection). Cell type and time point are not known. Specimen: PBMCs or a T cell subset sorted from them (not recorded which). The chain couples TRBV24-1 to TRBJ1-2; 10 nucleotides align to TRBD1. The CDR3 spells CATSATGGMSGYTF. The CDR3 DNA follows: TGTGCCACCAGTGCGACAGGGGGCATGTCTGGCTACACCTTC.